A selection of T cell receptor beta chains follows, all from one sample in a study of cytomegalovirus exposure and HLA in healthy donors. Assay: immunoSEQ multiplex PCR; the TCRdb copy retains only in-frame clones and omits some. The top ten clones hold 11% to 15% of a sample with 150,000 to 200,000 clones, around 79% of them seen once. Sequencing was performed on PBMCs. The receptor source for this set is a man aged 50-60 years in good health and CMV-seropositive. Each CDR3 is given with its conserved first and last residue. Each record gives: V gene, CDR3 protein.

TRBV30	CAWAEFGTDSKNSF
TRBV4-2	CASSQETGQGMPGELFF
TRBV27	CASSFPGLAGKNEQFF
TRBV7-2	CASSLNINQPQHF
TRBV9	CASSVASGMETQYF
TRBV6-5	CASVLGLMNSPLHF
TRBV19	CASSSGRSGYGYTF
TRBV5-6	CASSRRGKSGNTIYF
TRBV5-1	CASSLDRDYTF
TRBV15	CATSPGDEGAGYTF
TRBV4-1	CASSLPPRGNHNEQFF
TRBV5-1	CASRTLALTTDTQYF
TRBV19	CASSIRGGERSETQYF
TRBV7-2	CASSLAGAGETQYF
TRBV28	CASSLGEGGFPDTQYF
TRBV5-6	CASSYPTTGKETQYF
TRBV20-1	CSAGDRYGYTF
TRBV28	CASSLGHNTEAFF
TRBV5-1	CASSLAGGRNYEQYF
TRBV28	CASSFGGNTGELFF